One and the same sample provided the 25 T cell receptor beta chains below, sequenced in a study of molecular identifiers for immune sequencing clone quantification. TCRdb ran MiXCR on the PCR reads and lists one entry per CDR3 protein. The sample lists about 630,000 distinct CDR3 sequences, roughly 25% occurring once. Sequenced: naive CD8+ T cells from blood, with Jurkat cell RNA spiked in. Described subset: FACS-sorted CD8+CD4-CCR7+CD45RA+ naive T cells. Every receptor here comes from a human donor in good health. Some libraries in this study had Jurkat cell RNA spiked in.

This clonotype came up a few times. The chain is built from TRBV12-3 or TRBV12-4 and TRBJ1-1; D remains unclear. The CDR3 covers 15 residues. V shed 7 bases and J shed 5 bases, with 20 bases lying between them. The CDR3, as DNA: TGTGCCAGCAACCGGTCGGGGAGGGTTACGACTGAAGCTTTCTTT. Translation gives CASNRSGRVTTEAFF.

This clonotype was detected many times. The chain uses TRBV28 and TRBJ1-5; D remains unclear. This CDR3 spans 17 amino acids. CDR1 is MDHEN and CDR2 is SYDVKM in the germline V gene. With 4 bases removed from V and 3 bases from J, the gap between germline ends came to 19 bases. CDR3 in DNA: TGTGCCAGCAGTTCCCCGTCGGTAAACACAGACAATCAGCCCCAGCATTTT. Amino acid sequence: CASSSPSVNTDNQPQHF.

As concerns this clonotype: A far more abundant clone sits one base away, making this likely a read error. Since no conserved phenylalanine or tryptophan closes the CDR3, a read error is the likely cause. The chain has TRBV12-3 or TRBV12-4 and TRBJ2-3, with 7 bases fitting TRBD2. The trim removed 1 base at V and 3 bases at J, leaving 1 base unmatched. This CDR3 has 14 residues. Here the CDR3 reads CASSLGGSTDTQYS. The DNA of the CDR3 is TGTGCCAGCAGTTTAGGCGGGAGTACAGATACGCAGTATTCT.

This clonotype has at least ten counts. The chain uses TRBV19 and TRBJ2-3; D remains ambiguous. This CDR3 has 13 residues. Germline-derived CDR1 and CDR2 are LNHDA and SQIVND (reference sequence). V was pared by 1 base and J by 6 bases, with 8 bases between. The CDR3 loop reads CASSIVPADTQYF. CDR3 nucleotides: TGTGCCAGTAGTATAGTCCCGGCGGATACGCAGTATTTT.

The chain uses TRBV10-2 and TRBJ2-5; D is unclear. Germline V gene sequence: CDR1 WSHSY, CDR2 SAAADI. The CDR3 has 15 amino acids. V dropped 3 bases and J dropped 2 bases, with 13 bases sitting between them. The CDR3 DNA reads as TGCGCCAGCAGTGAAAGCCAGTGGGCGCAAGAGACCCAGTACTTC. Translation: CASSESQWAQETQYF.

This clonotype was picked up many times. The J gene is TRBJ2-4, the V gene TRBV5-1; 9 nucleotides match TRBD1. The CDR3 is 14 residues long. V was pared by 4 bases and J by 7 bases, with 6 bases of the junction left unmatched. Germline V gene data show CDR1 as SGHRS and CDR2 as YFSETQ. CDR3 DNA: TGCGCCAGCAGCGTGGGACAGGGAGCTAACATTCAGTACTTC. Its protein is CASSVGQGANIQYF.

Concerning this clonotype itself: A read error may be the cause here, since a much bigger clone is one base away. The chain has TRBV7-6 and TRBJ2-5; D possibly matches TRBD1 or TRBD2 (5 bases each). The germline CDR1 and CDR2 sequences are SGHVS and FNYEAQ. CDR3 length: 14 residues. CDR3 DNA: TGTGCCAGCAGCTTGGGGGTTCGGGCGGAGATCCAGTACTTC. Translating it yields CASSLGVRAEIQYF.

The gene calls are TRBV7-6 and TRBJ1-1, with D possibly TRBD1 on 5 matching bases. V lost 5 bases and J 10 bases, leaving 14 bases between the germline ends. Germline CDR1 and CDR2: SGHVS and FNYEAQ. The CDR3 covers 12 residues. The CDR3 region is CASSQMGDVAFF. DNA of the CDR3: TGTGCCAGCAGCCAAATGGGGGATGTAGCTTTCTTT. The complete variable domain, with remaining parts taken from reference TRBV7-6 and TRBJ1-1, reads GAGVSQSPRYKVTKRGQDVALRCDPISGHVSLYWYRQALGQGPEFLTYFNYEAQQDKSGLPNDRFSAERPEGSISTLTIQRTEQRDSAMYRCASSQMGDVAFFGQGTRLTVV.

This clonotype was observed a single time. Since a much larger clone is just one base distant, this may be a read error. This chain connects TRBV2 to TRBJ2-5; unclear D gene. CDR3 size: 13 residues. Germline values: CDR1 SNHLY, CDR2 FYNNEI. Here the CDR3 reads CASREGLAETQCF. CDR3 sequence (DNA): TGTGCCAGCAGGGAAGGTTTGGCTGAGACCCAGTGCTTC.

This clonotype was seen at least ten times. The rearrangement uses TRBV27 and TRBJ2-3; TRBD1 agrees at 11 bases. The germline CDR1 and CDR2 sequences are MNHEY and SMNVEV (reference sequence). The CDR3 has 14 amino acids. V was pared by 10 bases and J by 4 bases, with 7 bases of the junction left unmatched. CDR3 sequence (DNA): TGTGCCACCTGGGACAGGGGGTTAGCAGATACGCAGTATTTT. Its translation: CATWDRGLADTQYF.

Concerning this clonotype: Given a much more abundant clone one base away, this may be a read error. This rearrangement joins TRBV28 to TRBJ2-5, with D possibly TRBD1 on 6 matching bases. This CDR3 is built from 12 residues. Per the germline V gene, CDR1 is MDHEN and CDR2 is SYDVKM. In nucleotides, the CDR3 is TGTGCCAGCAGAGGACAGTTTGAGAACCAGTACTTC. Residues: CASRGQFENQYF.

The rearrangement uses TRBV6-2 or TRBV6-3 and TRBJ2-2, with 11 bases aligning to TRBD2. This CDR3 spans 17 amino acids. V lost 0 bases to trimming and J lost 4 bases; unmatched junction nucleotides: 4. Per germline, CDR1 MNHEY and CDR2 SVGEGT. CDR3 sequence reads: CASSYSSSGRVTGELFF. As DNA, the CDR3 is TGTGCCAGCAGTTACTCGAGTAGCGGGAGGGTCACCGGGGAGCTGTTTTTT.

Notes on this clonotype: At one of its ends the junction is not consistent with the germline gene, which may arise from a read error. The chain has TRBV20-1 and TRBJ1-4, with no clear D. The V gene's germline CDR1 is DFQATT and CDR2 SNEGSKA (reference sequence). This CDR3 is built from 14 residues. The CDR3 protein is CSARASGNDEKLFF. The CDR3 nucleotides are TGCAGCGCTAGAGCCTCCGGGAATGATGAAAAACTGTTTTTT.

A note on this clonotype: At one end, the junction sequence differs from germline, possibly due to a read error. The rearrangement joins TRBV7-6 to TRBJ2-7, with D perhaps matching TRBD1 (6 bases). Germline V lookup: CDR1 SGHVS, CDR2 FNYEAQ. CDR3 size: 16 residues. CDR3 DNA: TGTGCCAGCGGCTTAGTCTCTACAGGGATCTCCTACGAGCAGTACTTC. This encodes CASGLVSTGISYEQYF.

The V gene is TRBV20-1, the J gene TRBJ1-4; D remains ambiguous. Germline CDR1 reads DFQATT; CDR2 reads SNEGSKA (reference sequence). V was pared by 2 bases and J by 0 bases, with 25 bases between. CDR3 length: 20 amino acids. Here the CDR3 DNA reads TGCAGTGCTAGACCTATTAGGAAAGGGCCTACCACTGCAACTAATGAAAAACTGTTTTTT. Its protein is CSARPIRKGPTTATNEKLFF.

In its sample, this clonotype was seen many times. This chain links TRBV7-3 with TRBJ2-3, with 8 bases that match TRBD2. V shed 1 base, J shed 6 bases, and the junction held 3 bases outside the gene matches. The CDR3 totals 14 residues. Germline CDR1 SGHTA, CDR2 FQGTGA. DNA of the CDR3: TGTGCCAGCAGCTTAAGAGCGGGAGAGGATACGCAGTATTTT. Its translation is CASSLRAGEDTQYF.

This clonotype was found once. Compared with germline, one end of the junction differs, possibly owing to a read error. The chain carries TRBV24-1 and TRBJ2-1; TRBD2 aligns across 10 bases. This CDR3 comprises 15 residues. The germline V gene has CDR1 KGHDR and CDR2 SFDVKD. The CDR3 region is CATSVLSSGGEVQFF. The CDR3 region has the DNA TGTGCCACCAGTGTTTTGTCTAGCGGGGGCGAGGTGCAGTTCTTC.

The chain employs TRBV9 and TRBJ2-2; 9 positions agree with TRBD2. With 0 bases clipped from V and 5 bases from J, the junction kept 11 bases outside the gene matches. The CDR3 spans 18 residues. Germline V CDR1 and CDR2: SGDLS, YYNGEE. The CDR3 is CASSVDSGRKLGTGELFF. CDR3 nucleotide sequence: TGTGCCAGCAGCGTAGATAGCGGGAGAAAGTTGGGGACCGGGGAGCTGTTTTTT.

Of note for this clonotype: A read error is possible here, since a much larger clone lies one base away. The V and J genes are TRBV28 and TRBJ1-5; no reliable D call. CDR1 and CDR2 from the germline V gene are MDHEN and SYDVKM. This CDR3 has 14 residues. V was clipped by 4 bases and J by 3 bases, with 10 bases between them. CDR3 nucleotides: TGTGCCAGCAGTTCCGCAGAAGCCAATCAGCCCCAGCATTTT. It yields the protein CASSSAEANQPQHF.

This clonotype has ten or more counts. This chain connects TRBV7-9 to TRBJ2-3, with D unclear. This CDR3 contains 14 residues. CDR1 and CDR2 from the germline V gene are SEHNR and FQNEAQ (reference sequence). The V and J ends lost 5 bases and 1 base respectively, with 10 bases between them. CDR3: CASSPSLRTDTQYF. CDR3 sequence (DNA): TGTGCCAGCAGCCCAAGCCTTCGCACAGATACGCAGTATTTT.

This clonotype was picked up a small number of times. CDR3 amino acids: CASSLIDAKETQYF. The CDR3, as DNA: TGTGCCAGCAGTTTAATAGATGCAAAAGAGACCCAGTACTTC. The gene calls are TRBV12-3 or TRBV12-4 and TRBJ2-5; D gene uncertain. V shed 2 bases and J shed 3 bases, with 10 bases lying between them. The CDR3 is 14 amino acids.

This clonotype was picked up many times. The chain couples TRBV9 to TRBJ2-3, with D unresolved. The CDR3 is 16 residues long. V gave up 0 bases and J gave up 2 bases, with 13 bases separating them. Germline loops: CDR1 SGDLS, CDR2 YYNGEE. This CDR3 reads CASSVEAADTTDTQYF. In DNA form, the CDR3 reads TGTGCCAGCAGCGTAGAGGCAGCCGACACCACAGATACGCAGTATTTT.

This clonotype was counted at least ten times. CDR3: CASGSQQGLADTQYF. The CDR3 DNA sequence: TGTGCTAGTGGTTCTCAACAGGGGTTGGCAGATACGCAGTATTTT. This sequence joins TRBV12-5 and TRBJ2-3; 7 bases agree with TRBD1. The CDR3 contains 15 residues. Trimming took 4 bases from V and 4 from J; bases not matched to a gene: 8. Germline assignment: CDR1 LGHNT and CDR2 FRNRAP. Combining the CDR3 with reference TRBV12-5 and TRBJ2-3 gives the whole variable domain DARVTQTPRHKVTEMGQEVTMRCQPILGHNTVFWYRQTMMQGLELLAYFRNRAPLDDSGMPKDRFSAEMPDATLATLKIQPSEPRDSAVYFCASGSQQGLADTQYFGPGTRLTVL.

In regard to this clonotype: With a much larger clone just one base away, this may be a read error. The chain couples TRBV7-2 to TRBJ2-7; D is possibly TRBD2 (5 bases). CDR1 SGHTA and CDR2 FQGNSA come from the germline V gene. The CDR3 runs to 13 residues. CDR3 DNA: TGTGCCAGCAGCTTGAATAGCGCCTACGAGCGGTACTTC. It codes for CASSLNSAYERYF.

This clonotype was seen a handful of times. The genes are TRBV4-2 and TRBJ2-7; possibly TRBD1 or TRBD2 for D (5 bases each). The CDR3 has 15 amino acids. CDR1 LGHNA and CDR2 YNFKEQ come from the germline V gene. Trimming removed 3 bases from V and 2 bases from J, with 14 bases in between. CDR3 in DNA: TGTGCCAGCAGCCACACCTTTGGGGGAGCCTACGAGCAGTACTTC. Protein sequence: CASSHTFGGAYEQYF.